These 21 T cell receptor beta chains were sequenced from one sample in a study of blood T cell repertoires in COVID-19 (dated by TCRdb to the early 2020s). Library preparation was by the immunoSEQ multiplex PCR assay. Imported from immuneACCESS, the table was reduced by TCRdb to in-frame sequences with V and J called. These copies leave out some clones; in studies compared against another copy, an unresolved V gene accounts for under half, and the cause of the remainder is not known. The sample table shows approximately 300,000 clones, and roughly 86% are seen once. The ten largest clones add up to 2.6% of the sample. Specimen: PBMCs or T cells enriched from blood (not recorded which). The source is a woman aged 18 to 35 who had recovered from COVID-19.

V and J are TRBV11-2 and TRBJ2-5; 8 positions agree with TRBD2. J lost 1 base, V lost 3 bases, and 7 bases had no gene match. Germline loops: CDR1 SGHAT, CDR2 FQNNGV. There are 16 residues in the CDR3. CDR3 loop: CASSLNRGGLQETQYF. The CDR3 nucleotides are TGTGCCAGCAGCTTGAATCGGGGGGGGCTCCAAGAGACCCAGTACTTC. The full variable domain, completed using reference TRBV11-2 and TRBJ2-5, is EAGVAQSPRYKIIEKRQSVAFWCNPISGHATLYWYQQILGQGPKLLIQFQNNGVVDDSQLPKDRFSAERLKGVDSTLKIQPAKLEDSAVYLCASSLNRGGLQETQYFGPGTRLLVL.

CDR3: CASRGRGSSTYEQYF. In DNA, the CDR3 is TGTGCCAGCAGAGGTCGCGGGAGTTCGACCTACGAGCAGTACTTC. This chain links TRBV28 with TRBJ2-7; 7 bases are shared with TRBD2. V trimming: 6 bases; J trimming: 2 bases; junction bases outside the gene matches: 10. CDR3 length: 15 amino acids. Per germline, CDR1 MDHEN and CDR2 SYDVKM. The variable domain in full, completed from reference TRBV28 and TRBJ2-7, reads DVKVTQSSRYLVKRTGEKVFLECVQDMDHENMFWYRQDPGLGLRLIYFSYDVKMKEKGDIPEGYSVSREKKERFSLILESASTNQTSMYLCASRGRGSSTYEQYFGPGTRLTVT.

The gene calls are TRBV6-2 or TRBV6-3 and TRBJ1-2; D is undetermined. This CDR3 spans 15 amino acids. CDR1 is MNHEY, CDR2 SVGEGT, per germline. V lost 0 bases, J lost 1 base, and 9 bases lay in between. CDR3 protein: CASSYSTLGNYGYTF. The CDR3 DNA is TGTGCCAGCAGTTACTCAACTCTTGGTAACTATGGCTACACCTTC.

This clone came up once. The chain carries TRBV5-1 and TRBJ1-1, with TRBD1 identical over 9 bases. The germline CDR1 and CDR2 sequences are SGHRS and YFSETQ. Trimming at V came to 4 bases and at J to 0 bases, leaving 10 bases not matched to a gene. This CDR3 has 17 amino acids. CDR3 DNA sequence: TGCGCCAGCAGCCCTGGAGGGGGGACAGGGATGAACACTGAAGCTTTCTTT. Translated: CASSPGGGTGMNTEAFF.

The chain joins TRBV12-3 or TRBV12-4 to TRBJ2-7; D remains unclear. Between the trimmed V and J ends, which lost 4 bases and 2 bases, there was a span of 6 bases. The CDR3 runs 12 residues. The CDR3 DNA reads TGTGCCAGCAGTTCACACGCCTACGAGCAGTACTTC. This gives the protein CASSSHAYEQYF.

The V and J genes are TRBV21-1 and TRBJ2-2; the table calls TRBD2, which could not be checked here. TRBV21-1 is a known pseudogene. This CDR3 comprises 13 residues. The DNA for the CDR3 is TGTGCCCCAGAGGCGGGAGTGACCGGGGAGCTGTTTTTT. Protein: CAPEAGVTGELFF.

The chain links TRBV4-3 to TRBJ1-2; D is uncertain. The CDR3 sequence is 13 residues long. Trimming left V 0 bases short and J 4 bases short, with 6 bases between. The germline CDR1 and CDR2 sequences are LGHNA and YSLEER. The CDR3 spells CASSQDYSYGYTF. In nucleotides, the CDR3 is TGCGCCAGCAGCCAAGATTACAGCTATGGCTACACCTTC.

The chain joins TRBV19 to TRBJ2-7; 13 nucleotides match TRBD2. Unmatched junction bases numbered 4, after V lost 5 bases and J lost 3 bases. Germline-derived CDR1 and CDR2 are LNHDA and SQIVND (reference sequence). This CDR3 spans 15 amino acids. The CDR3 loop is CASSGTSGRGYEQYF. CDR3 bases: TGTGCCAGTAGTGGAACTAGCGGGAGGGGCTACGAGCAGTACTTC.

This rearrangement joins TRBV27 to TRBJ1-2; D might be TRBD1 (6 bases). The germline gives CDR1 MNHEY, CDR2 SMNVEV (reference sequence). The V end lost 6 bases, the J end lost 1 base, and 12 bases lay between the germline ends. The CDR3 consists of 14 residues. The CDR3 sequence: CASSPGQLNYGYTF. In DNA form, the CDR3 reads TGTGCCAGCAGCCCCGGACAGCTTAACTATGGCTACACCTTC.

The chain carries TRBV6-6 and TRBJ1-5; the D gene is possibly TRBD1 (6 bases). The CDR3 has 21 amino acids. CDR1 and CDR2 (germline): MNHNY, SVGAGI (reference sequence). V was shortened by 6 bases and J by 3 bases, with 33 bases between the two germline ends. Written as DNA, the CDR3 is TGTGCCAGCAGCCTAAGGTGGTCGGTTCGCATACAGGGATCCCACAATCAGCCCCAGCATTTT. Translated, it gives CASSLRWSVRIQGSHNQPQHF.

The chain links TRBV4-3 to TRBJ2-1; D uncertain. The CDR3 is made up of 14 amino acids. From germline, CDR1 is LGHNA and CDR2 YSLEER. V dropped 0 bases and J dropped 3 bases, with 6 bases sitting between them. CDR3 residues: CASSQERDYNEQFF. The CDR3 region has the DNA TGCGCCAGCAGCCAAGAGAGAGACTACAATGAGCAGTTCTTC.

The gene calls are TRBV18 and TRBJ2-2; tentatively, D is TRBD2 (6 bases). Germline-derived CDR1 and CDR2 are KGHSH and LQKENI. The V and J ends lost 5 bases and 6 bases respectively, with 10 bases between them. CDR3 length equals 13 residues. The chain's CDR3 is CASSRREAGELFF. The CDR3 region has the DNA TGTGCCAGCTCAAGGAGGGAGGCCGGGGAGCTGTTTTTT.

The V gene is TRBV19, the J gene TRBJ1-1; D remains unclear. The CDR3 runs 14 residues. Trimming removed 2 bases at V and 0 bases at J, with 7 bases between. The germline V gene has CDR1 LNHDA and CDR2 SQIVND (reference sequence). The CDR3 is CASSIYSMNTEAFF. The DNA of the CDR3 is TGTGCCAGTAGTATATATAGCATGAACACTGAAGCTTTCTTT.

This sequence joins TRBV27 and TRBJ2-7; possibly TRBD2 for D (7 bases). The V and J ends lost 7 bases and 2 bases respectively, with 15 bases between them. The CDR3 length is 14 residues. The V gene's germline CDR1 is MNHEY and CDR2 SMNVEV (reference sequence). The CDR3 here is CASTPAGAPYEQYF. CDR3 DNA: TGTGCCAGCACCCCTGCGGGGGCCCCCTACGAGCAGTACTTC.

The chain combines TRBV7-9 with TRBJ2-7; 10 bases map to TRBD1. The CDR3 is 16 amino acids. Germline assignment: CDR1 SEHNR and CDR2 FQNEAQ (reference sequence). J lost 0 bases, V lost 4 bases, and 6 bases had no gene match. The CDR3 region is CASSSVRTGGSYEQYF. The DNA for the CDR3 is TGTGCCAGCAGCTCCGTCAGGACAGGGGGCTCCTACGAGCAGTACTTC.

V gene TRBV7-3 combines with J gene TRBJ2-1; 8 bases are a match to TRBD2. The J segment lost 6 bases and the V segment lost 3 bases, leaving 13 bases of the junction unmatched. Germline lookup yields CDR1 SGHTA and CDR2 FQGTGA. This CDR3 has 17 residues. CDR3 loop: CASSFRESGSVGNEQFF. In nucleotides, the CDR3 is TGTGCCAGCAGCTTTAGGGAAAGCGGGAGCGTCGGCAATGAGCAGTTCTTC.

The chain carries TRBV12-5 and TRBJ2-7; D not resolved. This CDR3 is built from 15 residues. Germline V gives CDR1 LGHNT, CDR2 FRNRAP. Trimming stripped 1 base from V and 4 bases from J, with 14 bases between. Written as DNA, the CDR3 is TGTGCTAGTGGTTTGGGACGGAGCGAGACTTACGAGCAGTACTTC. The encoded protein is CASGLGRSETYEQYF.

This chain connects TRBV19 to TRBJ1-4, with 7 positions matching TRBD1. The CDR3 is 16 residues long. The ends lost 4 bases at V and 7 bases at J; junction bases unmatched: 12. Germline V gives CDR1 LNHDA, CDR2 SQIVND (reference sequence). This CDR3 reads CASSTASVGGFEKLFF. As DNA, the CDR3 is TGTGCCAGTAGTACGGCCTCTGTAGGGGGCTTTGAAAAACTGTTTTTT.

The rearrangement links TRBV5-8 to TRBJ2-1; possibly TRBD2 for D (6 bases). V shed 1 base and J shed 9 bases, with 26 bases lying between them. Germline V lookup: CDR1 SGHTS, CDR2 YDEGEE. This CDR3 spans 18 amino acids. CDR3 coding DNA: TGTGCCAGCAGCTTGCCGTGGGACTCCATATATCCCAACCGTGAGCAGTTCTTC. This translates into CASSLPWDSIYPNREQFF.

The chain employs TRBV27 and TRBJ2-1, with 11 bases matching TRBD2. V dropped 4 bases and J dropped 2; count of bases not matched to a gene: 4. The V gene's germline CDR1 is MNHEY and CDR2 SMNVEV (reference sequence). The CDR3 contains 16 residues. CDR3 region: CASSWTTSGAYNEQFF. DNA of the CDR3: TGTGCCAGCAGTTGGACGACTAGCGGGGCCTACAATGAGCAGTTCTTC.

The chain recombines TRBV10-3 with TRBJ1-3, with TRBD1 as a possible D gene (6 bases). This CDR3 has 16 residues. Per the germline V gene, CDR1 is ENHRY and CDR2 is SYGVKD. The V end was cut by 10 bases, the J end by 0 bases, with 19 bases between. In DNA, the CDR3 is TGTGCCACATCGGGGAGACAGGACCGCTCTGGAAACACCATATATTTT. Amino acids: CATSGRQDRSGNTIYF.